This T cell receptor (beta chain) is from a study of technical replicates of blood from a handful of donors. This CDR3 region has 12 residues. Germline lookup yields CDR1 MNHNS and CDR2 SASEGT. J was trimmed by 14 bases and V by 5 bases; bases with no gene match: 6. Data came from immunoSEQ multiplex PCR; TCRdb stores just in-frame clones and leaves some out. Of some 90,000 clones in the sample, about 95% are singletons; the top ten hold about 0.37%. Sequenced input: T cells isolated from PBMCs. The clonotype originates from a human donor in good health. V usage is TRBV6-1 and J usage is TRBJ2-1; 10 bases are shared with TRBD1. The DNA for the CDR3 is TGTGCCAGCAGTCAGACAGGGGGCTGGGAGTTCTTC. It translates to CASSQTGGWEFF.